The sequence of this T cell receptor (beta chain) was determined in a study of identical twins. Whole-study results and caveats: The study based its conclusions on cross-sectional statistical analysis and did not follow the same donors.

The CDR3 loop spans 15 amino acids. J gave up 3 bases and V 4 bases, and 4 bases lay outside the gene matches. The germline V gene encodes CDR1 LGHNA and CDR2 YNFKEQ. In the case of this clonotype: Its target is unknown.

TCRdb independently ran MiXCR on the 5' RACE reads; one entry per CDR3 protein. The repertoire holds 1.5 million to 2 million distinct CDR3 sequences, with less than 35% as singletons. The receptor's source is a newborn girl in good health. The chain carries TRBV4-2 and TRBJ2-2, with 8 bases that match TRBD2. What was sequenced was cord blood. The CDR3: CASSPGLVYTGELFF. In nucleotides, the CDR3 is TGTGCCAGCAGCCCGGGACTAGTATACACCGGGGAGCTGTTTTTT.